The rows below give T cell receptor beta chains drawn from one sample of a study of T cells after yellow fever vaccination. TCRdb analysed the 5' RACE reads with MiXCR anew, one entry per CDR3 protein. Among some 150,000 distinct CDR3 sequences, approximately 6.6% were seen once, and the ten largest hold under 0.7%. The sample consisted of CD4+ T cells sorted from PBMCs, taken 10 days after the yellow fever booster vaccination. These receptors were obtained from a man aged 30 to 45 who received the YFV17D yellow fever vaccine. The CDR3 runs from the conserved cysteine through the conserved F or W. D genes are given only for firm matches. Only some rows state a clone size, as once, few, many or a class for expanded clones.

v_call,clone_size,d_call,cdr3_length,j_call,cdr3_aa
TRBV9,many,TRBD2,19,TRBJ2-3,CASSRARTSGRGSTDTQYF
TRBV12-3/TRBV12-4,many,-,17,TRBJ1-5,CASSFPPRTGCNQPQHF
TRBV5-1,-,-,13,TRBJ2-7,CASSLRSGHEQYF
TRBV10-1,many,-,14,TRBJ2-5,CASSDPGHLGTQYF
TRBV5-1,many,-,13,TRBJ2-1,CASSPGQNWEQFF
TRBV7-8,-,-,13,TRBJ2-5,CASSLAHRETQYF
TRBV5-4,many,-,14,TRBJ2-1,CASSLAVPNGEQFF
TRBV20-1,many,TRBD1,14,TRBJ2-5,CSARVDRGLETQYF
TRBV7-2,many,-,14,TRBJ2-1,CASSSRGLRRAQFF
TRBV20-1,few,TRBD2,16,TRBJ2-3,CSARVVAGGPATTQYF
TRBV18,many,TRBD2,15,TRBJ2-1,CASSLSAGVLNEQFF
TRBV7-9,many,-,14,TRBJ2-7,CASSSWAKAYEQYF
TRBV27,-,-,17,TRBJ1-6,CASTLPVAGNYNSPLHF
TRBV5-1,many,-,17,TRBJ2-7,CASSLFEGKGKLSEQYF
TRBV12-3/TRBV12-4,many,TRBD2,16,TRBJ2-2,CAIGSSGRAGTGELFF
TRBV20-1,many,-,19,TRBJ2-6,CSARVVLGQADSGANVLTF
TRBV23-1,many,-,14,TRBJ2-5,CASVFSWEEGTQYF
TRBV18,-,-,13,TRBJ1-5,CASSSKRNQPQHF
TRBV5-4,-,-,13,TRBJ2-5,CASSSLGDETQYF